Following are 9 T cell receptor beta chains from one sample sequenced in a study of monozygotic twins with inflammatory bowel disease. TCRdb reprocessed the 5' RACE reads, keeping one entry per CDR3 protein, no DNA. This table lists about 110,000 distinct CDR3 sequences. Sequences were obtained from blood. The receptors here all came from a human donor with ulcerative colitis or Crohn's disease, or a healthy co-twin of an affected twin (not recorded which).

The rearrangement links TRBV5-1 to TRBJ2-1; TCRdb designates TRBD1, a call that cannot be tested without DNA. This CDR3 is 15 amino acids long. Germline loops: CDR1 SGHRS, CDR2 YFSETQ. Here the CDR3 reads CASSLHGQGADEQFF.

The V and J genes are TRBV12-3 or TRBV12-4 and TRBJ2-2. The CDR3 is 15 residues long. The chain's CDR3 is CASSESFENTGELFF.

This chain joins TRBV28 and TRBJ2-2; TCRdb's assignment of TRBD1 cannot be checked, as there is no DNA. Per germline, CDR1 MDHEN and CDR2 SYDVKM. The CDR3 consists of 13 residues. The CDR3 loop is CASSTPGTGELFF.

The chain carries TRBV27 and TRBJ2-1; no DNA is available, so the TRBD2 call from TCRdb remains unchecked. Germline lookup yields CDR1 MNHEY and CDR2 SMNVEV (reference sequence). The CDR3 covers 16 residues. CDR3 amino acids: CASSPYASLPNNEQFF.

V usage is TRBV11-2 and J usage is TRBJ2-7. The germline V gene has CDR1 SGHAT and CDR2 FQNNGV. The CDR3 covers 17 residues. The CDR3 here is CASTAHLGRGDSYEQYF.

J is TRBJ1-6 and V is TRBV6-1; TCRdb's D gene call, TRBD1, goes unchecked for lack of DNA. The CDR3 is made up of 14 amino acids. Germline V gene data show CDR1 as MNHNS and CDR2 as SASEGT. CDR3: CASSRGGVDSPLHF.

This chain uses TRBV25-1 with TRBJ2-1; TCRdb's D call of TRBD1 is untestable without DNA. CDR1 and CDR2 (germline): MGHDK, SYGVNS. This CDR3 region has 12 residues. This CDR3 is CASSTPRDEQFF.

Here the CDR3 reads CASSPTGTNQPQHF. The rearrangement joins TRBV12-3 or TRBV12-4 to TRBJ1-5; the TRBD1 assignment by TCRdb is unverifiable without DNA. The CDR3 length is 14 residues.

The rearrangement uses TRBV5-1 and TRBJ2-7; no DNA is available, so the TRBD1 call from TCRdb remains unchecked. The germline CDR1 and CDR2 sequences are SGHRS and YFSETQ. This CDR3 spans 15 amino acids. CDR3 loop: CASSLAGTPTYEQYF.